Included here is one TCR beta chain sequence, with context. What it recognizes is unknown. Using immunoSEQ multiplex PCR, the repertoire was profiled, and TCRdb retains in-frame clones only, with some absent. Among tens of thousands of clones, over 80% were seen once, and the ten largest hold 0.4% to 0.55%. The CDR3 length is 13 residues. The V gene's germline CDR1 is MGHRA and CDR2 YSYEKL. V gave up 1 base and J gave up 9 bases, with 10 bases separating them. With baseline, cycle 4 day 1, and cycle 7 day 1 as timepoints, blood was sampled. This sample is drawn from a study of OX40 agonist ivuxolimab in advanced cancers. Study overall: The dose-escalation cohort had hepatocellular carcinoma, melanoma, renal cell or head and neck cancer. The study's findings and limits: Expanded clones were, on average, more numerous among CD8+ T cells than CD4+.

This specimen was CD4+ or CD8+ T cells sorted from blood, taken in a trial of the OX40 agonist ivuxolimab. V usage is TRBV4-1 and J usage is TRBJ2-1, with D perhaps matching TRBD2 (6 bases). The TCR comes from an adult with an advanced solid tumor such as melanoma, head and neck, liver or kidney cancer. The CDR3 sequence is CASSQVEAGEQFF. CDR3 sequence (DNA): TGCGCCAGCAGCCAAGTGGAAGCGGGTGAGCAGTTCTTC.